The TCR beta chain described here comes from a study of CD8 T cells in Susac syndrome. Reverse transcription of about 0.45 to 1 ug RNA was carried out with random hexamers. The TCR beta CDR3 was amplified by immunoSEQ multiplex PCR across 54 Vbeta, 13 Jbeta. TCRdb fed the immunoSEQ multiplex PCR reads into MiXCR, producing one record per CDR3 protein. The data hold 150,000 to 200,000 distinct CDR3 sequences, with around 94% observed a single time. Study-wide results and caveats: A relatively small number of individuals underwent TCR sequencing and HLA analysis.

On this clonotype itself: Its cognate antigen is unknown.

There are 13 residues in the CDR3. V lost 6 bases to trimming and J lost 6 bases; unmatched junction nucleotides: 6. CDR1 DFQATT and CDR2 SNEGSKA come from the germline V gene (reference sequence). CD8+ and CD4+ T cells from blood underwent TCR beta sequencing. The CD8+ and CD4+ T cells were isolated magnetically using a negative isolation approach, whereas the TEMRA cells were enriched by FACS. The chain carries TRBV20-1 and TRBJ2-2; 8 nucleotides agree with TRBD1. The TCR originated in a human donor in good health. Source material: CD4+ T cells from PBMCs. CDR3 nucleotides: TGCAGTGCCGACAGGGGATCCCCCGGGGAGCTGTTTTTT. The encoded protein is CSADRGSPGELFF.